This is a list of T cell receptor beta chains from one sample in a study of blood T cell repertoires in COVID-19. The protocol was immunoSEQ multiplex PCR, while the TCRdb copy is restricted to in-frame clones and leaves out a portion. The sample records around 330,000 clones, about 87% being singletons. Sequencing input: PBMCs or T cells enriched from blood (not recorded which). The source of these receptors is a young woman who had recovered from COVID-19. Each CDR3 is given with its conserved first and last residue. D genes are given only for firm matches. Only part of the rows carry a size: once, few, many, or a class if the clone is expanded.

NA	few	TRBJ2-2	TRBV27	TGTGCCAGCAGTTTGGCCTCCACCGGGGAGCTGTTTTTT	CASSLASTGELFF
NA	NA	TRBJ1-1	TRBV7-9	TGTGCCAGCAGCTTCGACGGGGGGAACACTGAAGCTTTCTTT	CASSFDGGNTEAFF
NA	NA	TRBJ1-2	TRBV2	TGTGCCAGCAAGCCTTATGGCTACACCTTC	CASKPYGYTF
TRBD1	NA	TRBJ2-7	TRBV4-3	TGCGCCAGCAGCCCCGGACAGGGAGTTGAGCAGTACTTC	CASSPGQGVEQYF
NA	NA	TRBJ2-2	TRBV19	TGTGCCAGTAGTATGAGGGACACCGGGGAGCTGTTTTTT	CASSMRDTGELFF
NA	NA	TRBJ1-2	TRBV4-1	TGCGCCAGCAGCCTCGCCGGGACTCACACCTTC	CASSLAGTHTF
TRBD1	NA	TRBJ2-5	TRBV14	TGTGCCAGCAGCCAGGGACAGGGAAATTTCAGAGAGACCCAGTACTTC	CASSQGQGNFRETQYF
TRBD1	NA	TRBJ1-2	TRBV4-3	TGCGCCAGCAGCTTCGACAGGGGTGATGGCTACACCTTC	CASSFDRGDGYTF
NA	NA	TRBJ2-1	TRBV7-2	TGTGCCAGCAGCTTGTACAGGGAAGGCAATGAGCAGTTCTTC	CASSLYREGNEQFF
NA	NA	TRBJ1-6	TRBV7-3	TGTGCCAGCAGGCCCGGGACAACCAATTCACCCCTCCACTTT	CASRPGTTNSPLHF
NA	NA	TRBJ2-7	TRBV19	TGTGCCAGTAGTGGGTCAGGTTTGGGCGAGCAGTACTTC	CASSGSGLGEQYF
NA	NA	TRBJ1-6	TRBV19	TGTGCCAGTAGTATTCAGGGGCCGTCATCACCCCTCCACTTT	CASSIQGPSSPLHF
NA	NA	TRBJ2-1	TRBV9	TGTGCCAGCAGCCCCCCCGGGACATCCCGCAATGAGCAGTTCTTC	CASSPPGTSRNEQFF
NA	NA	TRBJ1-1	TRBV9	TGTGCCAGCAGCGGCGGGTCAACTGAAGCTTTCTTT	CASSGGSTEAFF
NA	few	TRBJ1-1	TRBV12-3/TRBV12-4	TGTGCCAGCAGTTTAATGGTGCGCACTGAAGCTTTCTTT	CASSLMVRTEAFF
TRBD2	NA	TRBJ2-5	TRBV5-1	TGCGCCAGCAGCCAGACTAGCGGGAGGGTCCAAGAGACCCAGTACTTC	CASSQTSGRVQETQYF
NA	NA	TRBJ1-1	TRBV12-2	TGTGCAAGTCGCTCCGAGAGGAAGAGGACAGGGGGGAGGTTGGAAGCTTTCTTT	CASRSERKRTGGRLEAFF
TRBD1	NA	TRBJ1-1	TRBV12-3/TRBV12-4	TGTGCCAGCAGTCCGGGACAGATTAACGAAGCTTTCTTT	CASSPGQINEAFF
TRBD1	NA	TRBJ1-2	TRBV5-1	TGCGCCAGCAGCGTTACCGGGACAGACTATGGCTACACCTTC	CASSVTGTDYGYTF
TRBD1	few	TRBJ1-6	TRBV6-5	TGTGCCAGCACCCAAATGACAGGGAGTAGGTCACCCCTCCACTTT	CASTQMTGSRSPLHF
NA	NA	TRBJ1-5	TRBV4-2	TGTGCCAGCAGCCAAGAGTTCGGGAATAGCAATCAGCCCCAGCATTTT	CASSQEFGNSNQPQHF
NA	NA	TRBJ1-1	TRBV7-8	TGTGCCAGCAGCTTAGGGGGAGGGGCTGGGCACACTGAAGCTTTCTTT	CASSLGGGAGHTEAFF
TRBD2	once	TRBJ2-5	TRBV7-9	TGTGCCAGCAGCCCAGGCGGGCTAGCGGGCGAGACCCAGTACTTC	CASSPGGLAGETQYF
NA	NA	TRBJ2-5	TRBV28	TGTGCCAGTCTCCCAAGTCGTCGGGGGAGGGAGACCCAGTACTTC	CASLPSRRGRETQYF
TRBD2	NA	TRBJ2-3	TRBV5-1	TGCGCCAGTCTCGCCGGGACTAGCGGGGGTACTGGGGATACGCAGTATTTT	CASLAGTSGGTGDTQYF
NA	NA	TRBJ1-1	TRBV7-2	TGTGCCAGCAGCTTACACAGTCTGAACACTGAAGCTTTCTTT	CASSLHSLNTEAFF
NA	NA	TRBJ1-3	TRBV28	TGTGCCAGCGGGGGAGGATTCAACGGGGACACCATATATTTT	CASGGGFNGDTIYF
TRBD1	NA	TRBJ2-3	TRBV19	TGTGCCAGTAGTATTGCCGGGACAGGGGGCTTTTCAGATACGCAGTATTTT	CASSIAGTGGFSDTQYF
TRBD2	few	TRBJ2-7	TRBV7-2	TGTGCCAGCAGCTTAGATGGAGCTAGCGGGGACTACGAGCAGTACTTC	CASSLDGASGDYEQYF
NA	NA	TRBJ1-2	TRBV19	TGTGCCAGTAGTAGCCTACAGGAATCGTATGGCTACACCTTC	CASSSLQESYGYTF
NA	NA	TRBJ1-2	TRBV7-2	TGTGCCAGCAGCTGGAGAGGACAGTCGTCTTCATATGGCTACACCTTC	CASSWRGQSSSYGYTF
TRBD1	NA	TRBJ2-2	TRBV7-3	TGTGCCAGCAGCTTACGGGCCGGGACAGGGCAGTTTAACGGGGAGCTGTTTTTT	CASSLRAGTGQFNGELFF
NA	NA	TRBJ1-4	TRBV15	TGTGCCACCAGCAGAGATAGAGCGACAGCTAATGAAAAACTGTTTTTT	CATSRDRATANEKLFF
TRBD1	NA	TRBJ2-6	TRBV29-1	TGCAGCGTTGGGGACAGGGTCCCTGGGGCCAACGTCCTGACTTTC	CSVGDRVPGANVLTF
NA	NA	TRBJ1-2	TRBV7-2	TGTGCCAGCAGCTTAGATCACACAGCTAACTATGGCTACACCTTC	CASSLDHTANYGYTF
TRBD1	once	TRBJ1-1	TRBV7-9	TGTGCCAGCAGCGTTGGAGGGACAGTGCCTTTCTTT	CASSVGGTVPFF
TRBD1	NA	TRBJ1-5	TRBV28	TGTGCCAGAACGAATGAGGGGGCACGGCATTTT	CARTNEGARHF
NA	NA	TRBJ2-3	TRBV28	TGTGCCAGCTTTTCGTCCAGGGGCTCTAGCACAGATACGCAGTATTTT	CASFSSRGSSTDTQYF
TRBD1	NA	TRBJ1-5	TRBV6-6	TGTGCCAGCAGAGACAGGGGAGTTCAGCCCCAGCATTTT	CASRDRGVQPQHF
TRBD1	NA	TRBJ1-2	TRBV5-6	TGTGCCAGCAGCCACGGAAGGCGGCAGGGGGTCGGAGGCTACACCTTC	CASSHGRRQGVGGYTF
TRBD2	NA	TRBJ2-1	TRBV19	TGTGCCAGTTTGGAGACTAGCGGGCTTTCCTACAATGAGCAGTTCTTC	CASLETSGLSYNEQFF
NA	NA	TRBJ2-5	TRBV3-1/TRBV3-2	TGTGCCAGCAGCCAGAACCTTGACTCAGTGGGTTCTAGCCAGTACTTC	CASSQNLDSVGSSQYF
NA	NA	TRBJ2-1	TRBV3-1/TRBV3-2	TGTGCCAGCAGCCACGGGGGACCGTACAATGAGCAGTTCTTC	CASSHGGPYNEQFF
NA	NA	TRBJ1-6	TRBV14	TGTGCCAGCAGCCAAGACTTCCTGAGGTATTCACCCCTCCACTTT	CASSQDFLRYSPLHF
NA	NA	TRBJ1-4	TRBV7-9	TGTGCCAGCAGCTTACAGGGGAATAATGAAAAACTGTTTTTT	CASSLQGNNEKLFF
TRBD2	NA	TRBJ2-1	TRBV6-2/TRBV6-3	TGTGCCAGCAGCCCTACCGGGACTAGCGAGCAATTCCTCAATGAGCAGTTCTTC	CASSPTGTSEQFLNEQFF
TRBD2	NA	TRBJ2-7	TRBV18	TGTGCCAGCTCATCGGGACTAGCGGGAGAGTCGGAGTACTTC	CASSSGLAGESEYF
NA	NA	TRBJ1-1	TRBV3-1/TRBV3-2	TGTGCCAGCAGCCGACCAGGGAAGAACACTGAAGCTTTCTTT	CASSRPGKNTEAFF